This T cell receptor (beta chain) is from a study of CD8+ T cells in alopecia areata. As for treatment: oral pan-JAK inhibitor, 5-10 mg twice daily. CDR1 SQVTM and CDR2 ANQGSEA come from the germline V gene. The CDR3 contains 14 residues. Trimming left V 2 bases short and J 10 bases short, with 20 bases between. Sequencing used cDNA as its template, made by extracting RNA and reverse transcribing it. Clones were read by immunoSEQ multiplex PCR, and TCRdb kept only the in-frame ones, dropping some. Here the sample spans about 220,000 clones, around 57% being singletons. The chain carries TRBV29-1 and TRBJ1-2; the D gene is possibly TRBD1 (5 bases). This clonotype was sampled from a human donor with alopecia areata. This specimen was CD4+ T cells sorted from blood, taken at week 4, from a patient treated with tofacitinib. CDR3 sequence: CSVEPGAAQQTYTF. CDR3 nucleotides: TGCAGCGTTGAACCCGGGGCAGCCCAACAAACCTACACCTTC.